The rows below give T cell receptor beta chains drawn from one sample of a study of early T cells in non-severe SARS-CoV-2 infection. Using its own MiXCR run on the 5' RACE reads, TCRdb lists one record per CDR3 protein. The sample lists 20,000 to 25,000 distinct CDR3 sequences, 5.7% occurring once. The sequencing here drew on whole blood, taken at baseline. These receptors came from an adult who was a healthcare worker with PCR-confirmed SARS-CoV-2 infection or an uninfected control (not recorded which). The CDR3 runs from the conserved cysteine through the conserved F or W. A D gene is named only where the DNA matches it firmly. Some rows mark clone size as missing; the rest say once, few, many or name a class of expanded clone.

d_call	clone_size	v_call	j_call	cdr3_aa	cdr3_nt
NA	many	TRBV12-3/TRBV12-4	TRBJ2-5	CASSPWISGETQYF	TGTGCCAGCAGTCCTTGGATCTCGGGTGAGACCCAGTACTTC
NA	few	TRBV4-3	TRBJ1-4	CASSQDLQINRELFF	TGCGCCAGCAGCCAAGATCTACAGATCAATAGGGAACTGTTTTTT
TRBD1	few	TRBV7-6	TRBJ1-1	CASSLGTGTYTEAFF	TGTGCCAGCAGCTTAGGGACAGGGACCTACACTGAAGCTTTCTTT
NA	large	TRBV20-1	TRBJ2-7	CSAPAGYEQYF	TGCAGTGCTCCTGCGGGCTACGAGCAGTACTTC
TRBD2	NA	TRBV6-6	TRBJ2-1	CASRRGAYNEQFF	TGTGCCAGCAGACGGGGGGCCTACAATGAGCAGTTCTTC
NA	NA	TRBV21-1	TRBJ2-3	CASSKNDRNSTDTQYF	TGTGCCAGCAGCAAAAACGACAGGAATAGCACAGATACGCAGTATTTT
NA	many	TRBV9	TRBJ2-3	CASSGSWVGGTDTQYF	TGTGCCAGCAGCGGCTCCTGGGTCGGGGGCACAGATACGCAGTATTTT
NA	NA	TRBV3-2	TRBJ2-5	CASSHSDPVLQETQYF	TGTGCCAGCAGCCATTCGGACCCCGTTCTCCAAGAGACCCAGTACTTC
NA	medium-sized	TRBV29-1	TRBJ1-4	CSVPGGSNEKLFF	TGCAGCGTTCCCGGGGGATCTAATGAAAAACTGTTTTTT
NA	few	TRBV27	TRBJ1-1	CASSLSRSFTEAFF	TGTGCCAGCAGTTTATCGAGGTCTTTCACTGAAGCTTTCTTT
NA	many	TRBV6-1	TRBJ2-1	CASSDSSLNEQFF	TGTGCCAGCAGTGATAGTTCCCTAAATGAGCAGTTCTTC
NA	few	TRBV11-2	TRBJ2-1	CASSAGAGPYNEQFF	TGTGCCAGCAGCGCAGGGGCGGGGCCTTACAATGAGCAGTTCTTC
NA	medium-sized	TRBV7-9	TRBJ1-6	CASSLYREYSPLHF	TGTGCCAGCAGCTTGTACAGAGAATATTCACCCCTCCACTTT
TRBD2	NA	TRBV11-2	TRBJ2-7	CATGTSAYEQYF	TGTGCCACCGGGACTAGCGCCTACGAGCAGTACTTC
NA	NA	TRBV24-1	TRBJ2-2	CATARWSGELFF	TGTGCCACTGCTCGGTGGAGCGGGGAGCTGTTTTTT
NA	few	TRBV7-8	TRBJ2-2	CASSLARGGTTGELFF	TGTGCCAGCAGCTTAGCCAGGGGAGGGACCACCGGGGAGCTGTTTTTT
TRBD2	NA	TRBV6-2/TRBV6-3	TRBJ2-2	CATEGLAVNTGELFF	TGTGCCACGGAGGGACTAGCGGTTAACACCGGGGAGCTGTTTTTT
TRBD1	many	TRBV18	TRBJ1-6	CASSPGTGNSPLHF	TGTGCCAGCTCACCAGGGACAGGGAATTCACCCCTCCACTTT
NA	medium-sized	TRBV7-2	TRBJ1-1	CASSLSIWGREENTEAFF	TGTGCCAGCAGCTTATCTATCTGGGGGCGGGAAGAGAACACTGAAGCTTTCTTT
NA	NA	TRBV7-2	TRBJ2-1	CASSFSVPEQFF	TGTGCCAGCAGCTTCTCTGTCCCTGAGCAGTTCTTC
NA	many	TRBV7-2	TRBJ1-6	CASSFSSPGALHF	TGTGCCAGCAGCTTCTCGTCCCCGGGGGCCCTCCACTTT
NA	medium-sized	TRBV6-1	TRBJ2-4	CASTPLGGRINIQYF	TGTGCCAGCACTCCCCTTGGTGGGAGAATTAACATTCAGTACTTC
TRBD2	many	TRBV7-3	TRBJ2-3	CASSLSGTSGTDTQYF	TGTGCCAGCAGCTTATCCGGGACTAGCGGCACAGATACGCAGTATTTT
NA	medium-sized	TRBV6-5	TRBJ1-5	CASRGGGGNQPQHF	TGTGCCAGCAGGGGAGGAGGGGGCAATCAGCCCCAGCATTTT
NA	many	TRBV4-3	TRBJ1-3	CASSQDGQWGNTIYF	TGCGCCAGCAGCCAAGATGGGCAGTGGGGAAACACCATATATTTT
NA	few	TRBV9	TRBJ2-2	CASSSVQKNTGELFF	TGTGCCAGCTCCTCCGTGCAGAAGAACACCGGGGAGCTGTTTTTT
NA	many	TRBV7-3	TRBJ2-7	CASSLGVGEQYF	TGTGCCAGCAGCTTAGGGGTAGGCGAGCAGTACTTC
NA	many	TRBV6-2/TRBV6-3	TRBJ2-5	CASSYGSGQETQYF	TGTGCCAGCAGTTACGGGTCAGGTCAAGAGACCCAGTACTTC
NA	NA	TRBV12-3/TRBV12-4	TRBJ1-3	CASTPSWSSGNTIYF	TGTGCCAGCACCCCATCCTGGTCCTCTGGAAACACCATATATTTT
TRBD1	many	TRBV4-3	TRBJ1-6	CASSQDAQGEGSPLHF	TGCGCCAGCAGCCAAGATGCACAGGGGGAAGGTTCACCCCTCCACTTT
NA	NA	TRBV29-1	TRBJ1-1	CSARNSEAFF	TGCAGCGCCCGCAACAGTGAAGCTTTCTTT
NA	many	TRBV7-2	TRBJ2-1	CASSFPLPSTIFF	TGTGCCAGCAGCTTCCCTCTGCCGTCTACAATATTCTTC
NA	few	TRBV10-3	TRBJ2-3	CAIRDGDTQYF	TGTGCCATCAGGGATGGGGATACGCAGTATTTT
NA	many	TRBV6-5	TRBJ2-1	CASSYVGEQFF	TGTGCCAGCAGTTATGTAGGTGAGCAGTTCTTC
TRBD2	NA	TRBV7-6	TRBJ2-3	CASSSTSGGTSTDTQYF	TGTGCCAGCAGCTCGACTAGCGGGGGGACTAGCACAGATACGCAGTATTTT
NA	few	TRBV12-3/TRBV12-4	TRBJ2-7	CASSRGNDYEQYF	TGTGCCAGCAGTCGGGGCAACGACTACGAGCAGTACTTC
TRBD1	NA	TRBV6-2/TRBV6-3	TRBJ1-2	CASSFFSGGINYGYTF	TGTGCCAGCAGTTTCTTCTCAGGGGGCATCAACTATGGCTACACCTTC
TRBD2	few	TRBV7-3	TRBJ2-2	CASSLTRTSGDTGELFF	TGTGCCAGCAGCTTAACTAGGACTAGCGGGGACACCGGGGAGCTGTTTTTT
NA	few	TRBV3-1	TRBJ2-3	CASSLSDTGDTQYF	TGTGCCAGCAGCTTGTCCGACACGGGGGATACGCAGTATTTT
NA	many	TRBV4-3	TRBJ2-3	CASSLSTRTDTQYF	TGCGCCAGCAGCCTATCGACCCGCACAGATACGCAGTATTTT
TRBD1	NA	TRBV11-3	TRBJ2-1	CASSLFGTGKDEQFF	TGTGCCAGCAGCCTCTTCGGGACAGGGAAAGATGAGCAGTTCTTC
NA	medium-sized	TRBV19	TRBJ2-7	CASSIRLLSYEQYF	TGTGCCAGTAGTATTAGACTACTCTCCTACGAGCAGTACTTC
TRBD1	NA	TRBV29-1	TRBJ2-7	CSVGTGSYEQYF	TGCAGCGTCGGGACAGGGTCCTACGAGCAGTACTTC
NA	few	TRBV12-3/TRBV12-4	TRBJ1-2	CASSLGSRGDGYTF	TGTGCCAGCAGTTTAGGGAGCAGGGGCGATGGCTACACCTTC
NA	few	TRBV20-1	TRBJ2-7	CSANSPTGNEQYF	TGCAGTGCTAATAGCCCGACAGGTAACGAGCAGTACTTC
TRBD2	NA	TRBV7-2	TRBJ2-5	CASSPGLAGTQYF	TGTGCCAGCAGCCCGGGACTAGCGGGGACCCAGTACTTC
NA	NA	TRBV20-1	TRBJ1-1	CSAPDRQARTEAFF	TGCAGTGCTCCCGACCGCCAGGCGAGAACTGAAGCTTTCTTT
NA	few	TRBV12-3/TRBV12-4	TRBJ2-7	CASSLGAGILGGDEQYF	TGTGCCAGCAGTTTAGGTGCCGGGATCCTCGGAGGGGACGAGCAGTACTTC
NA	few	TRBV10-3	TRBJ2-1	CAIRGLSEGDEQFF	TGTGCCATCAGGGGACTCAGCGAGGGCGATGAGCAGTTCTTC
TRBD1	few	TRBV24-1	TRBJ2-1	CATSESGTGKSDEQFF	TGTGCCACCAGTGAGTCCGGGACAGGGAAGAGTGATGAGCAGTTCTTC
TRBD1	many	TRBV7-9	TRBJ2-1	CASSSDPTTGQGDEQFF	TGTGCCAGCAGCTCCGACCCGACGACAGGGCAAGGGGATGAGCAGTTCTTC
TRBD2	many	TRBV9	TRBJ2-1	CASSVGASGVYNEQFF	TGTGCCAGCAGCGTAGGGGCTAGCGGGGTGTACAATGAGCAGTTCTTC
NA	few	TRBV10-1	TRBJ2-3	CASSEAGEKTGTDTQYF	TGCGCCAGCAGTGAGGCAGGGGAGAAGACCGGCACAGATACGCAGTATTTT
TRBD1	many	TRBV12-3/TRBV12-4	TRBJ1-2	CASSPGQEINYGYTF	TGTGCCAGCAGCCCAGGACAGGAGATAAACTATGGCTACACCTTC
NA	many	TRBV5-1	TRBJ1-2	CASRETDYGYTF	TGCGCCAGCAGGGAAACGGACTATGGCTACACCTTC
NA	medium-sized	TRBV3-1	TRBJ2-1	CASSQERWASYNEQFF	TGTGCCAGCAGCCAGGAACGGTGGGCCTCCTACAATGAGCAGTTCTTC
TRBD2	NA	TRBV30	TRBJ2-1	CAWSGGGGQFF	TGTGCCTGGAGTGGCGGGGGGGGCCAGTTCTTC
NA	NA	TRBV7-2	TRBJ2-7	CASSFVYEQYF	TGTGCCAGCAGCTTCGTCTACGAGCAGTACTTC
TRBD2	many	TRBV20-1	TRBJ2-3	CSARDLASGGVSDTQYF	TGCAGTGCTAGAGATTTGGCTAGCGGGGGGGTTTCAGATACGCAGTATTTT
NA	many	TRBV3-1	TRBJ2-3	CASSPMQGGKADTQYF	TGTGCCAGCAGCCCAATGCAAGGGGGAAAAGCAGATACGCAGTATTTT